The 10 T cell receptor beta chains below all came from one sample that was sequenced in a study of cytomegalovirus exposure and HLA in healthy donors. A multiplex PCR was run with 60 Vbeta primers and 13 Jbeta primers. Generated by immunoSEQ multiplex PCR, the TCRdb table keeps only in-frame clones and is missing some. This table holds roughly 150,000 clones, approximately 81% found once. The sequencing input was PBMCs. Source of these receptors: a young man in good health and CMV-seropositive.

This chain links TRBV4-2 with TRBJ2-3; a weak D match, TRBD2 (5 bases). CDR3 length: 15 amino acids. Germline CDR1 LGHNA, CDR2 YNFKEQ. V was shortened by 0 bases and J by 2 bases, with 9 bases between the two germline ends. The CDR3: CASSQEAVATDTQYF. The CDR3 bases are TGTGCCAGCAGCCAAGAAGCGGTTGCCACAGATACGCAGTATTTT.

The gene calls are TRBV9 and TRBJ1-2; D gene ambiguous. The V gene lost 2 bases and the J gene lost 4 bases, with 9 bases spanning the gap. CDR1 is SGDLS and CDR2 is YYNGEE in the germline V gene. The CDR3 runs 13 residues. CDR3 bases: TGTGCCAGCAGCGTCTCGGCAGGCTATGGCTACACCTTC. Translation gives CASSVSAGYGYTF.

This clone has a handful of counts. CDR3 residues: CASSQGLSAETQYF. Written as DNA, the CDR3 is TGCGCCAGCAGCCAAGGACTGTCTGCCGAGACCCAGTACTTC. V gene TRBV4-3 combines with J gene TRBJ2-5; unclear D gene. The germline V gene has CDR1 LGHNA and CDR2 YSLEER. The CDR3 is made up of 14 amino acids. V was cut by 1 base and J by 5 bases, with 11 bases left in between.

The chain carries TRBV7-8 and TRBJ1-4, with TRBD1 as a possible D gene (5 bases). Trimming cost V 4 bases and J 8 bases, with 20 bases left between them. CDR1 SGHVS and CDR2 FQNEAQ come from the germline V gene. The CDR3 runs 16 residues. The CDR3 bases are TGTGCCAGCAGCTCTTTGGGGGGTCAGGGTCACGAAAAACTGTTTTTT. It specifies CASSSLGGQGHEKLFF.

The gene calls are TRBV4-3 and TRBJ2-3; a weak D match, TRBD1 (6 bases). The germline V gene has CDR1 LGHNA and CDR2 YSLEER. V was clipped by 0 bases and J by 5 bases, with 21 bases between them. The CDR3 is 18 amino acids. CDR3 DNA sequence: TGCGCCAGCAGCCAAGATATGATTCAGGGGAAAGTAGGAGATACGCAGTATTTT. Amino acid sequence: CASSQDMIQGKVGDTQYF.

J is TRBJ2-1 and V is TRBV7-9; 8 bases fit TRBD2. The germline V gene has CDR1 SEHNR and CDR2 FQNEAQ (reference sequence). CDR3 size: 17 residues. J was trimmed by 5 bases and V by 0 bases; bases with no gene match: 9. In nucleotides, the CDR3 is TGTGCCAGCAGCTTAGCGCTTGGCGGGAGGCGGAACAATGAGCAGTTCTTC. Translation gives CASSLALGGRRNNEQFF.

This rearrangement joins TRBV7-9 to TRBJ2-1, with 14 bases identical to TRBD2. Germline V gene sequence: CDR1 SEHNR, CDR2 FQNEAQ (reference sequence). The junction had 7 bases not matched to a gene; V was cut back by 4 bases and J by 2 bases. The CDR3 is 18 residues long. CDR3 nucleotide sequence: TGTGCCAGCAGCTCGGAGACTAGCGGGAGGGCCACCTACAATGAGCAGTTCTTC. This encodes CASSSETSGRATYNEQFF.

The chain recombines TRBV6-6 with TRBJ2-1; 7 positions agree with TRBD2. The CDR3 consists of 15 residues. V trimming: 2 bases; J trimming: 10 bases; junction bases outside the gene matches: 11. Looked up from germline, CDR1 is MNHNY and CDR2 is SVGAGI (reference sequence). This CDR3 is CASSYPGLGPREQFF. The DNA for the CDR3 is TGTGCCAGCAGTTACCCAGGACTAGGCCCTAGGGAGCAGTTCTTC.

The J gene is TRBJ2-3, the V gene TRBV29-1, with D perhaps TRBD1 (6 bases). The CDR3 runs to 13 residues. V was clipped by 6 bases and J by 2 bases, with 12 bases between them. Germline loops: CDR1 SQVTM, CDR2 ANQGSEA. The CDR3 reads CSVRDTDTDTQYF. DNA of the CDR3: TGCAGCGTCCGGGACACGGACACAGATACGCAGTATTTT.

CDR3 DNA sequence: TGTGCCAGCAGCCTGACAGCGACCGCGAACACTGAAGCTTTCTTT. It is translated as CASSLTATANTEAFF. The chain joins TRBV7-3 to TRBJ1-1; possibly TRBD1 for D (5 bases). This CDR3 is 15 amino acids long. Germline values: CDR1 SGHTA, CDR2 FQGTGA. With 5 bases removed from V and 1 base from J, the gap between germline ends came to 14 bases.